This T cell receptor (beta chain) appears in the sequencing data of a study of T cells expressing NK-cell markers. General study results and limits: Dominance of the CD3+CD56-NKG2C+ fraction by these clonotypes also held in a few donors. HCMV specificity of the expanded NKG2C+ T cell clones stayed unclear.

Reanalyzing the 5' RACE reads, TCRdb keeps one entry per CDR3 protein, without DNA. Recorded for this sample: under 200,000 distinct CDR3 sequences. Concerning this clonotype: The antigen is not known.

What was sequenced was blood T cells: a sorted CD56 or NKG2C T cell subset, CD4+ or CD8+ T cells, or bulk PBMC T cells (not recorded which). The TCR originated in a woman aged 18 to 75 in good health.

The CDR3 is CASSLVQAFPNTEAFF. V gene TRBV5-1 combines with J gene TRBJ1-1. From germline, CDR1 is SGHRS and CDR2 YFSETQ. The CDR3 spans 16 residues.